The 21 T cell receptor beta chains given below trace back to one sample, sequenced in a study of T cell responses to AZD1222 COVID-19 vaccine (dated by TCRdb to about 2021). The sample's time point, from its label and the paper: baseline before first vaccination. Library preparation employed the immunoSEQ multiplex PCR assay. In TCRdb, the immuneACCESS table is reduced to in-frame sequences with V and J assigned. These tables do not hold every clone; where another copy was compared, an unresolved V gene accounts for under half, and the others remain unexplained. This sample comprises 100,000 to 150,000 clones, about nine tenths of them detected only once. The ten largest account for under 4.5% of the sample. Sequences were derived from peripheral blood, sampled on day 0 of AZD1222 vaccination. All receptors come from an adult in good health.

This chain uses TRBV6-4 with TRBJ2-1, with 8 bases matching TRBD1. After removal of 5 bases from V and 7 bases from J, the junction contained 10 bases not matched to a gene. The CDR3 spans 15 residues. Germline V gene sequence: CDR1 MRHNA, CDR2 SNTAGT. CDR3 nucleotide sequence: TGTGCCAGCAGTTTCGGACAGGGATGGTTGAATGAGCAGTTCTTC. Encoded protein: CASSFGQGWLNEQFF.

This CDR3 is CSASKSPSEQYF. CDR3 in DNA: TGCAGTGCTAGTAAGAGCCCCTCCGAGCAGTACTTC. This chain uses TRBV20-1 with TRBJ2-7; no clear D. In germline, CDR1 is DFQATT, CDR2 SNEGSKA (reference sequence). This CDR3 region has 12 residues. V lost 3 bases to trimming and J lost 6 bases, with 12 bases between them.

This chain joins TRBV2 and TRBJ2-3; 15 bases match TRBD2. J was trimmed by 2 bases and V by 6 bases; bases with no gene match: 3. The CDR3 is 16 residues long. Germline V gene data show CDR1 as SNHLY and CDR2 as FYNNEI. CDR3 sequence (DNA): TGTGCCAGCAGCAGGACTAGCGGGAGGGCCACAGATACGCAGTATTTT. Its translation is CASSRTSGRATDTQYF.

This clone was counted a single time. The chain is built from TRBV19 and TRBJ1-1, with a weak D call TRBD1 (6 bases). CDR3 length: 12 amino acids. V was cut by 7 bases and J by 5 bases, with 11 bases left in between. Germline CDR1 is LNHDA and CDR2 is SQIVND (reference sequence). CDR3 coding DNA: TGTGCCAGTACCGGGGGGCGGACTGAAGCTTTCTTT. This codes for CASTGGRTEAFF.

This clone was observed a few times. The V call is TRBV4-2, the J call TRBJ2-7; D not certain. This CDR3 contains 15 residues. V lost 0 bases to trimming and J lost 3 bases, with 12 bases between them. CDR1 and CDR2 from the germline V gene are LGHNA and YNFKEQ. In DNA, the CDR3 is TGTGCCAGCAGCCAAGATCCGACGGCGTTCTACGAGCAGTACTTC. Translated, it gives CASSQDPTAFYEQYF.

CDR3: CASSSDRGETQYF. The CDR3, as DNA: TGTGCCAGCAGTTCGGACAGGGGGGAGACCCAGTACTTC. The rearrangement uses TRBV2 and TRBJ2-5; 10 bases are a match to TRBD1. V shed 5 bases and J 5 bases; nucleotides not matched to a gene: 2. The CDR3 length is 13 residues. The germline V gene has CDR1 SNHLY and CDR2 FYNNEI.

The V and J genes are TRBV11-1 and TRBJ2-7; 10 bases line up with TRBD2. Germline assignment: CDR1 SGHAT and CDR2 FQDESV (reference sequence). V trimming: 0 bases; J trimming: 2 bases; junction bases outside the gene matches: 4. The CDR3 runs to 16 residues. CDR3 nucleotides: TGTGCCAGCAGCTTAGCGTTTCTAGCGGGGGCCTACGAGCAGTACTTC. Amino acid sequence: CASSLAFLAGAYEQYF.

The V call is TRBV15, the J call TRBJ2-6, with TRBD1 identical over 12 bases. The CDR3 covers 18 residues. Per the germline V gene, CDR1 is LNHNV and CDR2 is YYDKDF (reference sequence). J lost 6 bases, V lost 1 base, and 7 bases had no gene match. The CDR3 region is CATSRGGTGGSSANVLTF. CDR3 DNA sequence: TGTGCCACCAGCAGAGGAGGGACAGGGGGCTCCTCGGCCAACGTCCTGACTTTC.

The chain joins TRBV13 to TRBJ1-2, with D possibly being TRBD1 (5 bases). The CDR3 is 18 residues long. Germline lookup yields CDR1 PRHDT and CDR2 FYEKMQ (reference sequence). The V end was cut by 1 base, the J end by 4 bases, with 22 bases between. CDR3 sequence (DNA): TGTGCCAGCAGCTTAGCCAGGGCTGGATCTACGGACCCCTATGGCTACACCTTC. Protein product: CASSLARAGSTDPYGYTF.

The rearrangement uses TRBV21-1 and TRBJ2-7; the table's TRBD2 call for D was not verified on the DNA. TRBV21-1 is an annotated pseudogene. This CDR3 contains 12 residues. The CDR3 is CASSLDLDGQYF. CDR3 DNA: TGTGCCAGCAGCCTTGACTTAGACGGGCAGTACTTC.

The J gene is TRBJ1-5, the V gene TRBV11-2; 8 positions match TRBD1. Germline-derived CDR1 and CDR2 are SGHAT and FQNNGV. This CDR3 has 16 residues. V gave up 5 bases and J gave up 4 bases; unmatched junction bases: 10. The CDR3 DNA is TGTGCCAGCAGCCAGTGGGGGGACAGGTCAAATCAGCCCCAGCATTTT. Amino acid sequence: CASSQWGDRSNQPQHF.

The rearrangement joins TRBV27 to TRBJ2-7; perhaps TRBD1 as D (6 bases). The CDR3 extends over 14 amino acids. CDR1 is MNHEY, CDR2 SMNVEV, per germline (reference sequence). The V end lost 5 bases, the J end lost 0 bases, and 11 bases lay between the germline ends. The CDR3 region has the DNA TGTGCCAGCAGTGACCAGGGGCTCTCCTACGAGCAGTACTTC. Its translation: CASSDQGLSYEQYF.

The J gene is TRBJ2-7, the V gene TRBV7-6, with 7 bases that match TRBD2. The germline CDR1 and CDR2 sequences are SGHVS and FNYEAQ. V dropped 5 bases and J dropped 9; count of bases not matched to a gene: 10. There are 13 residues in the CDR3. CDR3 sequence: CASSRGEWPAQYF. In nucleotides, the CDR3 is TGTGCCAGCAGCCGGGGGGAGTGGCCTGCGCAGTACTTC.

The chain couples TRBV6-5 to TRBJ1-1, with D perhaps matching TRBD1 (6 bases). CDR1 is MNHEY and CDR2 is SVGAGI in the germline V gene. V shed 6 bases and J shed 4 bases, with 15 bases lying between them. This CDR3 region has 14 residues. The CDR3 sequence is CASRPGTLRTEAFF. The DNA of the CDR3 is TGTGCCAGCAGACCGGGGACACTCCGCACTGAAGCTTTCTTT.

This clone was detected only a few times. The chain is built from TRBV7-3 and TRBJ1-6; TRBD1 matches 7 bases. This CDR3 is 17 amino acids long. CDR1 and CDR2 from the germline V gene are SGHTA and FQGTGA. The ends lost 3 bases at V and 3 bases at J; junction bases unmatched: 8. This CDR3 is CASSLDRDSLYNSPLHF. CDR3 DNA sequence: TGTGCCAGCAGCTTGGACCGGGACAGCCTCTATAATTCACCCCTCCACTTT.

The chain is built from TRBV29-1 and TRBJ2-3; D is tentatively TRBD1 or TRBD2 (5 bases each). This CDR3 contains 13 residues. The V gene lost 4 bases and the J gene lost 4 bases, with 12 bases spanning the gap. Germline CDR1 SQVTM, CDR2 ANQGSEA. The chain's CDR3 is CSVGALGADTQYF. The CDR3 nucleotides are TGCAGCGTTGGAGCACTGGGGGCAGATACGCAGTATTTT.

This clone is a singleton in its sample. DNA of the CDR3: TGTGCCAGCAGGGAGACAGGGATGAACACTGAAGCTTTCTTT. Amino acids: CASRETGMNTEAFF. V gene TRBV6-4 combines with J gene TRBJ1-1; 7 bases are a match to TRBD1. CDR3 length equals 14 residues. The germline V gene has CDR1 MRHNA and CDR2 SNTAGT. J gave up 0 bases and V 6 bases, and 4 bases lay outside the gene matches.

This rearrangement joins TRBV28 to TRBJ1-5; 7 nucleotides agree with TRBD1. Germline lookup yields CDR1 MDHEN and CDR2 SYDVKM. Unmatched junction bases numbered 7, after V lost 3 bases and J lost 2 bases. This CDR3 has 16 amino acids. The CDR3 DNA follows: TGTGCCAGCAGTTTTTCAGGGGGAACGGGCAATCAGCCCCAGCATTTT. This encodes CASSFSGGTGNQPQHF.

This clone was found once. The chain combines TRBV24-1 with TRBJ2-1; the D gene is possibly TRBD2 (5 bases). The CDR3 loop spans 14 amino acids. The ends were cut back, 3 bases at V and 7 bases at J, with 12 bases in the middle. CDR1 is KGHDR, CDR2 SFDVKD, per germline. CDR3 loop: CATSDPGRWNEQFF. Written as DNA, the CDR3 is TGTGCCACCAGTGATCCGGGGAGATGGAATGAGCAGTTCTTC.

The rearrangement links TRBV2 to TRBJ1-4, with TRBD1 matching 8 bases. The V segment lost 7 bases and the J segment 7 bases; nucleotides outside the gene matches: 14. The germline V gene encodes CDR1 SNHLY and CDR2 FYNNEI. The CDR3 extends over 16 amino acids. DNA of the CDR3: TGTGCCAGCAATATTCCCGACAGGGGCGGGATTGAAAAACTGTTTTTT. It specifies CASNIPDRGGIEKLFF. Using reference TRBV2 and TRBJ1-4 for the parts outside the CDR3, the full variable domain is EPEVTQTPSHQVTQMGQEVILRCVPISNHLYFYWYRQILGQKVEFLVSFYNNEISEKSEIFDDQFSVERPDGSNFTLKIRSTKLEDSAMYFCASNIPDRGGIEKLFFGSGTQLSVL.

This rearrangement joins TRBV4-1 to TRBJ1-2; TRBD1 matches 7 bases. Germline trimming cut 1 base from V and 4 bases from J; bases unmatched to any gene: 9. Germline CDR1 reads MGHRA; CDR2 reads YSYEKL. The length of the CDR3 is 16 residues. CDR3 in DNA: TGCGCCAGCAGCCAAGTGCTTAGAGGGGGCCTCTATGGCTACACCTTC. Translation gives CASSQVLRGGLYGYTF.